This T cell receptor beta chain was identified during a study of brain T cells in children with intractable seizures. Germline-derived CDR1 and CDR2 are LNHDA and SQIVND (reference sequence). This CDR3 region has 15 residues. Trimming took off 3 bases at V and 4 bases at J, with 15 bases between the two ends. The sequenced cases were selected for having the highest brain T cell transcript signatures. TCRdb's copy holds only in-frame clones and misses some; the assay was immunoSEQ multiplex PCR. In the table there are tens of thousands of clones, 93% of which are singletons. This sequence originates from a boy under three years old with tuberous sclerosis and intractable seizures. The chain links TRBV19 to TRBJ1-2, with D tentatively TRBD1 (6 bases). The sequencing used peripheral blood, collected at surgery. In DNA form, the CDR3 reads TGTGCCAGTAGTATTGGTCAGGGGATCGGCTATGGCTACACCTTC. Its protein is CASSIGQGIGYGYTF.